This TCR beta chain stems from a study of T cells after yellow fever vaccination. This CDR3 comprises 14 residues. V was clipped by 3 bases and J by 7 bases; unmatched bases: 10. In germline, CDR1 is DFQATT, CDR2 SNEGSKA (reference sequence). This clonotype showed up many times. One entry per CDR3 protein results from TCRdb running MiXCR on the 5' RACE reads. The sample consists of under 95,000 distinct CDR3 sequences, around 7% of them appearing once. The gene calls are TRBV20-1 and TRBJ2-7; 9 nucleotides line up with TRBD2. This clonotype originated in a man aged 18 to 29 who received the YFV17D yellow fever vaccine. Sequenced material: CD8+ T cells sorted from PBMCs, taken 10 to 11 days after the first yellow fever vaccination. The CDR3 coding sequence is TGCAGTGCTAGTTCGGCTAGCGGGGCGGGAGAGCAGTACTTC. Translation: CSASSASGAGEQYF.